Described below is a single T cell receptor (beta chain) sequence and its context. There are 14 residues in the CDR3. V lost 5 bases and J 1 base, leaving 8 bases between the germline ends. From germline, CDR1 is LGHDT and CDR2 YNNKEL (reference sequence). This entry comes from a study of blood T cell repertoires in COVID-19. Study-wide background: The study drew acute and convalescent COVID-19 samples from the United States, Italy and Spain. Sources were T cells, B-cell-depleted T cells, or PBMCs; the material itself was cDNA or gDNA.

Study processing details: Reference gene primer amplification in the assay estimated nucleated cell counts. The data were produced by immunoSEQ multiplex PCR, yet TCRdb's version contains in-frame clones alone and is incomplete. V, J and clone size were drawn from that table, and D and trimming were deduced from the DNA. This table has more than 100,000 clones, about 92% appearing once. The chain has TRBV3-1 (or the pseudogene TRBV3-2) and TRBJ2-2; D gene unclear. Sequenced sample: peripheral blood. The sequence came from an elderly woman in a cohort sampled during active COVID-19. DNA of the CDR3: TGTGCCAGCAGCGCAGATGGGAACACCGGGGAGCTGTTTTTT. Translated, it gives CASSADGNTGELFF.